One and the same sample provided the 12 T cell receptor beta chains below, sequenced in a study of chemoradiotherapy in HPV16-positive cancers. Some clones are missing from TCRdb's copy, which holds only in-frame ones; the method was immunoSEQ multiplex PCR. The top ten hold roughly 9.1% of the sample, which has just over 8,500 clones, approximately 79% seen once. The biological material was taken from a patient who underwent chemoradiotherapy. The receptor set was obtained from a human donor with HPV-associated anogenital cancer.

The chain combines TRBV11-1 with TRBJ1-1; TRBD1 is a possible D gene (6 bases). Per the germline V gene, CDR1 is SGHAT and CDR2 is FQDESV (reference sequence). The CDR3 sequence is 16 residues long. Trimming left V 1 base short and J 0 bases short, with 12 bases between. This CDR3 reads CASSLGLRDMNTEAFF. The CDR3 DNA follows: TGTGCCAGCAGCTTAGGGCTAAGGGACATGAACACTGAAGCTTTCTTT.

The chain recombines TRBV7-3 with TRBJ2-3, with D unclear. The CDR3 has 13 residues. Between the trimmed V and J ends, which lost 2 bases and 4 bases, there was a span of 7 bases. Germline V CDR1 and CDR2: SGHTA, FQGTGA. The CDR3 sequence: CASSLGFPDTQYF. CDR3 bases: TGTGCCAGCAGCTTAGGATTCCCAGATACGCAGTATTTT.

The genes are TRBV28 and TRBJ2-1; TRBD1 might be the D (6 bases). The V gene lost 6 bases and the J gene lost 6 bases, with 18 bases spanning the gap. The germline V gene encodes CDR1 MDHEN and CDR2 SYDVKM. This CDR3 has 15 residues. The DNA of the CDR3 is TGTGCCAGCAGCCGACCCCGGACCAGGGGCAATGAGCAGTTCTTC. Its translation is CASSRPRTRGNEQFF.

The chain is built from TRBV28 and TRBJ1-2; possibly TRBD1 for D (6 bases). V shed 2 bases and J shed 4 bases, with 14 bases lying between them. Germline V lookup: CDR1 MDHEN, CDR2 SYDVKM. This CDR3 has 15 amino acids. The DNA for the CDR3 is TGTGCCAGCAGTTTACCGCAGGGGCGCGCCTATGGCTACACCTTC. This translates into CASSLPQGRAYGYTF.

V gene TRBV5-4 combines with J gene TRBJ1-2; 9 bases match TRBD1. The V and J ends lost 0 bases and 8 bases, in that order; junction bases with no gene match: 2. This CDR3 has 13 residues. Germline assignment: CDR1 SGHNT and CDR2 YYREEE (reference sequence). The CDR3 DNA reads TGTGCCAGCAGCTTGGGGACAGGGGAAGGCTACACCTTC. Its protein product is CASSLGTGEGYTF.

This chain joins TRBV2 and TRBJ2-5, with D perhaps matching TRBD2 (5 bases). CDR1 is SNHLY, CDR2 FYNNEI, per germline. The V gene lost 2 bases and the J gene lost 0 bases, with 13 bases spanning the gap. The CDR3 runs to 16 residues. CDR3 loop: CASSESEEDYQETQYF. The CDR3 DNA sequence: TGTGCCAGCAGTGAAAGTGAGGAGGACTACCAAGAGACCCAGTACTTC.

J is TRBJ2-1 and V is TRBV4-2; 7 nucleotides match TRBD2. J gave up 7 bases and V 0 bases, and 6 bases lay outside the gene matches. Germline V gene sequence: CDR1 LGHNA, CDR2 YNFKEQ. This CDR3 has 15 residues. This chain's CDR3 is CASSQDGGGFNEQFF. The CDR3 nucleotides are TGTGCCAGCAGCCAAGATGGGGGGGGGTTTAATGAGCAGTTCTTC.

This chain joins TRBV2 and TRBJ2-1, with TRBD2 matching over 13 bases. The CDR3 contains 16 residues. CDR1 and CDR2 from the germline V gene are SNHLY and FYNNEI. V lost 10 bases and J lost 3; bases outside the gene matches: 9. CDR3 coding DNA: TGTGCCACAAGACTAGCGGGAGGTGCGCTCTACAATGAGCAGTTCTTC. Translation: CATRLAGGALYNEQFF.

This chain links TRBV30 with TRBJ1-1, with D tentatively TRBD1 (6 bases). Germline CDR1 is GTSNPN and CDR2 is SVGIG (reference sequence). This CDR3 comprises 14 residues. Trimming took 1 base from V and 5 from J, leaving 14 bases between them. CDR3 sequence reads: CAWSAWGAFTEAFF. In DNA, the CDR3 is TGTGCCTGGAGTGCGTGGGGGGCCTTTACTGAAGCTTTCTTT.

The V and J genes are TRBV10-3 and TRBJ2-1; TRBD2 matches 14 bases. The CDR3 loop spans 20 amino acids. J was trimmed by 3 bases and V by 2 bases; bases with no gene match: 12. Germline CDR1 ENHRY, CDR2 SYGVKD. The CDR3 DNA is TGTGCCATCAGTGAGCCTCCGACTAGCGGGGGGGTAGTAGTCTACAATGAGCAGTTCTTC. It is translated as CAISEPPTSGGVVVYNEQFF.

This sequence joins TRBV19 and TRBJ2-2, with D perhaps TRBD2 (6 bases). Germline V CDR1 and CDR2: LNHDA, SQIVND (reference sequence). With 3 bases removed from V and 3 bases from J, the gap between germline ends came to 11 bases. The CDR3 spans 15 residues. CDR3 region: CASSIPGLDTGELFF. The DNA of the CDR3 is TGTGCCAGTAGTATCCCGGGACTGGACACCGGGGAGCTGTTTTTT.

The chain carries TRBV2 and TRBJ1-6; 7 bases agree with TRBD1. There are 15 residues in the CDR3. Germline lookup yields CDR1 SNHLY and CDR2 FYNNEI. The J segment lost 8 bases and the V segment lost 3 bases, leaving 7 bases of the junction unmatched. CDR3 protein: CASSEIRGDDSPLHF. The CDR3 DNA sequence: TGTGCCAGCAGTGAGATCAGGGGGGATGATTCACCCCTCCACTTT.